The 10 T cell receptor beta chains below come from one sample, sequenced in a study of blood T cell repertoires in COVID-19. Here immunoSEQ multiplex PCR was the method, and the copy in TCRdb shows in-frame clones only, minus some. The table records some 80,000 clones, over 70% of them present only once. Sequencing used peripheral blood. These receptor sequences come from a human donor in a cohort sampled during active COVID-19.

The CDR3 DNA follows: TGTGCCAGCAGCCCTACCCCGGGAAGGGGGTACGAGCAGTACTTC. Its translation: CASSPTPGRGYEQYF. The chain recombines TRBV7-8 with TRBJ2-7, with D perhaps TRBD1 (6 bases). Germline V lookup: CDR1 SGHVS, CDR2 FQNEAQ. The V gene lost 5 bases and the J gene lost 4 bases, with 18 bases spanning the gap. The CDR3 has 15 residues.

This sequence joins TRBV2 and TRBJ1-6; D might be TRBD1 (6 bases). The germline V gene encodes CDR1 SNHLY and CDR2 FYNNEI. V lost 7 bases to trimming and J lost 7 bases, with 14 bases between them. The CDR3 contains 14 residues. The CDR3 nucleotides read TGTGCCAGCAATCAGGGGAGAGAAAATTCACCCCTCCACTTT. Translated, it gives CASNQGRENSPLHF.

J is TRBJ2-2 and V is TRBV28; no clear D. Trimming removed 4 bases at V and 4 bases at J, with 13 bases between. CDR3 length: 15 amino acids. Germline CDR1 MDHEN, CDR2 SYDVKM. As DNA, the CDR3 is TGTGCCAGCAGTTCCCCTAGTCCGATCACCGGGGAGCTGTTTTTT. Its translation: CASSSPSPITGELFF. Drawing the rest from reference TRBV28 and TRBJ2-2, the complete variable domain is DVKVTQSSRYLVKRTGEKVFLECVQDMDHENMFWYRQDPGLGLRLIYFSYDVKMKEKGDIPEGYSVSREKKERFSLILESASTNQTSMYLCASSSPSPITGELFFGEGSRLTVL.

The chain uses TRBV12-3 or TRBV12-4 and TRBJ2-7, with unresolved D. The CDR3 covers 11 residues. CDR3 nucleotide sequence: TGTCCTTCGTCCCCCTCCTACGAGCAGTACTTC. This encodes CPSSPSYEQYF.

The chain is built from TRBV11-1 and TRBJ1-6; D unclear. Germline V gene lookup returns CDR1 SGHAT and CDR2 FQDESV (reference sequence). This CDR3 comprises 15 residues. V gave up 2 bases and J gave up 1 base, with 6 bases separating them. CDR3 bases: TGTGCCAGCAGCTTACTCCAGTCCTATAATTCACCCCTCCACTTT. Protein product: CASSLLQSYNSPLHF.

This rearrangement joins TRBV5-1 to TRBJ2-2, with a tentative D call TRBD1 (7 bases). The ends were cut back, 0 bases at V and 6 bases at J, with 15 bases in the middle. The CDR3 runs to 16 residues. In germline, CDR1 is SGHRS, CDR2 YFSETQ. The CDR3 is CASSLAGGGAPGELFF. The DNA for the CDR3 is TGCGCCAGCAGCTTGGCCGGAGGGGGCGCCCCCGGGGAGCTGTTTTTT.

This rearrangement joins TRBV5-6 to TRBJ1-5, with 7 bases aligning to TRBD1. V trimming: 0 bases; J trimming: 3 bases; junction bases outside the gene matches: 6. The germline CDR1 and CDR2 sequences are SGHDT and YYEEEE. The CDR3 spans 16 residues. CDR3 protein: CASSLGQGLFNQPQHF. The CDR3 region has the DNA TGTGCCAGCAGCTTGGGACAGGGCCTATTCAATCAGCCCCAGCATTTT.

This clone was counted a single time. The rearrangement links TRBV6-5 to TRBJ2-7, with 7 bases fitting TRBD2. CDR1 is MNHEY and CDR2 is SVGAGI in the germline V gene. CDR3 size: 16 residues. Losses at the gene ends were 0 bases for V and 3 bases for J; bases not matched to a gene: 8. CDR3: CASSYSSGANFYEQYF. For the CDR3, the DNA is TGTGCCAGCAGTTACTCGAGCGGGGCCAACTTCTACGAGCAGTACTTC.

CDR3 sequence: CASSQGSKGVSTEAFF. The CDR3, as DNA: TGTGCCAGCAGCCAAGGTAGTAAGGGGGTTAGCACTGAAGCTTTCTTT. The V and J genes are TRBV3-1 (or the pseudogene TRBV3-2) and TRBJ1-1, with D possibly matching TRBD1 (6 bases). Germline assignment: CDR1 LGHDT and CDR2 YNNKEL (reference sequence). Trimming left V 1 base short and J 4 bases short, with 16 bases between. The CDR3 is made up of 16 amino acids.

This sequence joins TRBV9 and TRBJ2-1, with TRBD2 as a possible D gene (5 bases). The CDR3 is 14 residues long. The V gene lost 2 bases and the J gene lost 0 bases, with 6 bases spanning the gap. Germline values: CDR1 SGDLS, CDR2 YYNGEE. The CDR3 DNA sequence: TGTGCCAGCAGCGTGAGGGACTCCTACAATGAGCAGTTCTTC. Translation: CASSVRDSYNEQFF.